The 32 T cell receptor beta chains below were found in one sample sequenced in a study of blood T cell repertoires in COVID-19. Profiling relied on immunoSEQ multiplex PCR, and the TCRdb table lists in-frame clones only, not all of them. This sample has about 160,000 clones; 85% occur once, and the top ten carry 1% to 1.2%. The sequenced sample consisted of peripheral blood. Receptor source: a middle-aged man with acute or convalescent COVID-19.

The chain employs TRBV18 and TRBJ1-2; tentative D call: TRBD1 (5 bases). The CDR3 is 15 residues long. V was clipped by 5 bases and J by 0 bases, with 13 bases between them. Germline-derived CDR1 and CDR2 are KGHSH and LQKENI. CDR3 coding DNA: TGTGCCAGCTCATTTGGAGGGGCAGCTAACTATGGCTACACCTTC. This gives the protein CASSFGGAANYGYTF.

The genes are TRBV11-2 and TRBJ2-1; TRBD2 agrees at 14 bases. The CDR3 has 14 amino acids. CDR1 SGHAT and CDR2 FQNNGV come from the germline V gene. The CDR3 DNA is TGTGCATGGGGACTAGCGGGGGCCTACAATGAGCAGTTCTTC. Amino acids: CAWGLAGAYNEQFF. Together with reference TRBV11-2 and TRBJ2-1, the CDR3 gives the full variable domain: EAGVAQSPRYKIIEKRQSVAFWCNPISGHATLYWYQQILGQGPKLLIQFQNNGVVDDSQLPKDRFSAERLKGVDSTLKIQPAKLEDSAVYLCAWGLAGAYNEQFFGPGTRLTVL.

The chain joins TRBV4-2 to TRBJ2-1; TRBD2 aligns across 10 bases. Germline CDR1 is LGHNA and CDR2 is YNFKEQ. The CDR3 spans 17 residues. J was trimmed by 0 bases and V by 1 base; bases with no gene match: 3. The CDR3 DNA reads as TGTGCCAGCAGCCAAGGGCCTAGCGGGAGCTCCTACAATGAGCAGTTCTTC. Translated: CASSQGPSGSSYNEQFF.

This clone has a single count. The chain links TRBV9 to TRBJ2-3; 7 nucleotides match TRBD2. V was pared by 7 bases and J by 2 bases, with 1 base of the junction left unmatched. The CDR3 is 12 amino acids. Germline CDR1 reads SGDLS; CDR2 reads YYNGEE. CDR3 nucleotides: TGTGCCAGCGGGGGGGACACAGATACGCAGTATTTT. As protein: CASGGDTDTQYF. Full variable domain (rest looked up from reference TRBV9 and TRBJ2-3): DSGVTQTPKHLITATGQRVTLRCSPRSGDLSVYWYQQSLDQGLQFLIQYYNGEERAKGNILERFSAQQFPDLHSELNLSSLELGDSALYFCASGGDTDTQYFGPGTRLTVL.

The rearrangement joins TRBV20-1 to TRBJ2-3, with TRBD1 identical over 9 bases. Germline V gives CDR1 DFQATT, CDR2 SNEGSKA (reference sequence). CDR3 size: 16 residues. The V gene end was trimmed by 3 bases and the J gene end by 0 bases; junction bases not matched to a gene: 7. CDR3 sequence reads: CSASSPGQGSTDTQYF. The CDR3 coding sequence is TGCAGTGCTAGTTCTCCGGGACAGGGAAGCACAGATACGCAGTATTTT.

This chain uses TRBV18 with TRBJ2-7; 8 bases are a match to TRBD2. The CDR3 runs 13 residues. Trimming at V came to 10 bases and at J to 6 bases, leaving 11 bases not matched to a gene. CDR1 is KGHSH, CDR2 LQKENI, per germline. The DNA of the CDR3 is TGTGCCACCCGGGGGGGGAATGGCGGCGAGCAGTACTTC. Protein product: CATRGGNGGEQYF.

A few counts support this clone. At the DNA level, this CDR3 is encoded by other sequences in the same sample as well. The CDR3 sequence is CASRPDRANTEAFF. For the CDR3, the DNA is TGTGCCAGCCGCCCGGACAGGGCGAACACTGAAGCTTTCTTT. The chain couples TRBV5-4 to TRBJ1-1; TRBD1 aligns across 8 bases. V shed 7 bases, J shed 1 base, and the junction held 6 bases outside the gene matches. There are 14 residues in the CDR3. Germline CDR1 and CDR2: SGHNT and YYREEE (reference sequence).

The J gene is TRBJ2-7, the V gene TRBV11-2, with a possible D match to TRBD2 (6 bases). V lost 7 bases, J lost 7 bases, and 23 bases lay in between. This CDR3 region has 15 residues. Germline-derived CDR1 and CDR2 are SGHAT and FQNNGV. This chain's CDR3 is CASTLSGDPLVEQYF. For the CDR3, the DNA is TGTGCCAGCACTCTCTCGGGGGACCCCTTGGTGGAGCAGTACTTC.

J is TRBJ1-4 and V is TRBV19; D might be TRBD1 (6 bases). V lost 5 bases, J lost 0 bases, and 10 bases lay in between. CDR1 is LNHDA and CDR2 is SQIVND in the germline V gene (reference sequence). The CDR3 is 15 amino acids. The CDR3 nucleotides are TGTGCCAGTAGTCGGGACACCCCAACTAATGAAAAACTGTTTTTT. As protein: CASSRDTPTNEKLFF.

The CDR3 coding sequence is TGTGCCAGCAGCCCCCCGGCGGGGTACACTGAAGCTTTCTTT. Translating it yields CASSPPAGYTEAFF. This sequence joins TRBV28 and TRBJ1-1; no firm D call. The germline gives CDR1 MDHEN, CDR2 SYDVKM. Trimming removed 6 bases at V and 3 bases at J, with 14 bases between. CDR3 size: 14 residues.

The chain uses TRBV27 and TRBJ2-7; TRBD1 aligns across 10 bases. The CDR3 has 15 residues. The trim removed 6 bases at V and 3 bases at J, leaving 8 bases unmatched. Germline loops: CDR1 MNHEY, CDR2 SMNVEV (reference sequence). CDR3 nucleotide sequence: TGTGCCAGCAGCCCCGACAGGGGGCGTAACTACGAGCAGTACTTC. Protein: CASSPDRGRNYEQYF.

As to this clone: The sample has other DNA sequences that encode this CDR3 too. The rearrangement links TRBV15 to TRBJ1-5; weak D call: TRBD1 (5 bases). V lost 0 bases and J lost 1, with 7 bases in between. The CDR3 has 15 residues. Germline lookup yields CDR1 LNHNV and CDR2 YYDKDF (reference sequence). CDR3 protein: CATSREGVSNQPQHF. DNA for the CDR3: TGTGCCACCAGCAGAGAAGGGGTAAGCAATCAGCCCCAGCATTTT.

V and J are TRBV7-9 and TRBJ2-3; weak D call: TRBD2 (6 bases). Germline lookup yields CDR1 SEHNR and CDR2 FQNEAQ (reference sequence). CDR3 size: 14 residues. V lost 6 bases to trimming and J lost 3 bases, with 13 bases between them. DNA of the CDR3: TGTGCCAGCAGGGGCCTAGCGTTGACAGATACGCAGTATTTT. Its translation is CASRGLALTDTQYF.

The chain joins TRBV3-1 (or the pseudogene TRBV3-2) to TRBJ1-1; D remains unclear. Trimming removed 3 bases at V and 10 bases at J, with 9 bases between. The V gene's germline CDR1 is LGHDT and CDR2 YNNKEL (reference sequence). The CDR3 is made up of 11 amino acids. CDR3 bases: TGTGCCAGCAGCCATTCAGCGGGAGCTTTCTTT. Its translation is CASSHSAGAFF.

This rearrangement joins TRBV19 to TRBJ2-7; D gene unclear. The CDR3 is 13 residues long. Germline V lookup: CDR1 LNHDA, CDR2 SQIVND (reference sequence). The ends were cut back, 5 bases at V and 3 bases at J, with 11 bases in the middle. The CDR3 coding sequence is TGTGCCAGTAGTCTTAGCACGGTCTACGAGCAGTACTTC. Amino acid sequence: CASSLSTVYEQYF.

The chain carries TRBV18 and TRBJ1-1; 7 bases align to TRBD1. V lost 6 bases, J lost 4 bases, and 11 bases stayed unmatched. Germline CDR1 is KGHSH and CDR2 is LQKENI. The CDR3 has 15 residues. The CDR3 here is CASSPREGAGTEAFF. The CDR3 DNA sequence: TGTGCCAGCTCCCCCAGAGAGGGGGCAGGCACTGAAGCTTTCTTT.

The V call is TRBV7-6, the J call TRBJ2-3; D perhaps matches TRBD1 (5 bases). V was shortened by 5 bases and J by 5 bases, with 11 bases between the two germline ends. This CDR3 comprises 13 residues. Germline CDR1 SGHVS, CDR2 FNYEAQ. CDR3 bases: TGTGCCAGCAGCCAAGGGGTGAGAGATACGCAGTATTTT. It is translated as CASSQGVRDTQYF.

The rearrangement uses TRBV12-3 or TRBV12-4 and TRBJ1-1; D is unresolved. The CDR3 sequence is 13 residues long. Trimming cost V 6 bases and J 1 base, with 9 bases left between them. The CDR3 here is CASSPNWNTEAFF. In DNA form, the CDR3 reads TGTGCCAGCAGCCCCAACTGGAACACTGAAGCTTTCTTT.

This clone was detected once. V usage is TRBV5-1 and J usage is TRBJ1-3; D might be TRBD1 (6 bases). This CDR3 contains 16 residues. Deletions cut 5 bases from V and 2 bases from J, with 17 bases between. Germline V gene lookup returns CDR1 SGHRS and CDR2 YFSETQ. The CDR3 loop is CASRMDSGGPGNTIYF. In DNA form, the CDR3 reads TGCGCCAGCAGAATGGACAGTGGGGGACCTGGAAACACCATATATTTT.

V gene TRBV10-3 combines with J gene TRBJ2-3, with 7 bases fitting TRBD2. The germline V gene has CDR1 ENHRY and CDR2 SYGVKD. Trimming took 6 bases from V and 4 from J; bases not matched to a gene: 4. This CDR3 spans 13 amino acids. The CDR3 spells CAIREGGADTQYF. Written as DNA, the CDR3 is TGTGCCATCAGGGAGGGAGGGGCAGATACGCAGTATTTT.

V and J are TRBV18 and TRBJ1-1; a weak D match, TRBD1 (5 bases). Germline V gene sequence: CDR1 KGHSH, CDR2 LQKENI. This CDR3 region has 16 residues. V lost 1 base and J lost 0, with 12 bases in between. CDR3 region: CASSPQGKDMNTEAFF. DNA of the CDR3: TGTGCCAGCTCACCACAGGGAAAGGACATGAACACTGAAGCTTTCTTT.

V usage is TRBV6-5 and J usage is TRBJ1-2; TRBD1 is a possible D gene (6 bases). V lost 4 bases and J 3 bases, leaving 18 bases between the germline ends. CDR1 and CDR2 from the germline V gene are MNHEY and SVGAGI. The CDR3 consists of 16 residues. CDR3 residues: CASSWGTGSGDYGYTF. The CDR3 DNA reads TGTGCCAGCAGTTGGGGAACAGGGAGTGGCGACTATGGCTACACCTTC.

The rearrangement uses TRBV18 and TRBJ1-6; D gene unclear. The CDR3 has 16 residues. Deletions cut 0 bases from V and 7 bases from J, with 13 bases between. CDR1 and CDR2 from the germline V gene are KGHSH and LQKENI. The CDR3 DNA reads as TGTGCCAGCTCACCACCATCAGGTCTGTCGAATTCACCCCTCCACTTT. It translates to CASSPPSGLSNSPLHF.

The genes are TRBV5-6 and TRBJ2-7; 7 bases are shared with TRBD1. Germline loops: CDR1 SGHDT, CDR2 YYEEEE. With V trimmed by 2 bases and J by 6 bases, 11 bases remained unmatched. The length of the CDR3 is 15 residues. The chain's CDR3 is CASSFRRQGAPEQYF. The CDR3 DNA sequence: TGTGCCAGCAGCTTTAGGAGACAGGGAGCACCCGAGCAGTACTTC.

As DNA, the CDR3 is TGTGCCAGCACCATGGGACAGGGCCACGAGCAGTACTTC. Residues: CASTMGQGHEQYF. This rearrangement joins TRBV12-3 or TRBV12-4 to TRBJ2-7; 9 bases map to TRBD1. The CDR3 length is 13 residues. The V gene end was trimmed by 7 bases and the J gene end by 5 bases; junction bases not matched to a gene: 6.

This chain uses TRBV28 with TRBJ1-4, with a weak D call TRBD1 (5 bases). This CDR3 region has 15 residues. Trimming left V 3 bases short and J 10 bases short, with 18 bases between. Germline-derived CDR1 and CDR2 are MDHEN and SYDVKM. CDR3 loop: CASSFPVGGSGKLFF. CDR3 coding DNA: TGTGCCAGCAGTTTTCCAGTTGGGGGGTCGGGAAAACTGTTTTTT.

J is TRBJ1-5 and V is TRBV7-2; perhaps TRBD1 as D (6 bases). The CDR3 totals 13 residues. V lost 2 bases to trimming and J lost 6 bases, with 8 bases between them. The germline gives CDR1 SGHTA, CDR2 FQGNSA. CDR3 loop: CASSLPGAQPQHF. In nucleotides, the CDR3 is TGTGCCAGCAGCTTACCAGGGGCTCAGCCCCAGCATTTT. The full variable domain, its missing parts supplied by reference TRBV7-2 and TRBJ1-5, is GAGVSQSPSNKVTEKGKDVELRCDPISGHTALYWYRQSLGQGLEFLIYFQGNSAPDKSGLPSDRFSAERTGGSVSTLTIQRTQQEDSAVYLCASSLPGAQPQHFGDGTRLSIL.

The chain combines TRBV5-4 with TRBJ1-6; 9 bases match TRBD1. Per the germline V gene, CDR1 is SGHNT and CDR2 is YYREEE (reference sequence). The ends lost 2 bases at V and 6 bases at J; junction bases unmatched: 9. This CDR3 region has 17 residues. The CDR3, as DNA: TGTGCCAGCAGCTTATCCCCCGGGACAGGGAGTAATTCACCCCTCCACTTT. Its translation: CASSLSPGTGSNSPLHF. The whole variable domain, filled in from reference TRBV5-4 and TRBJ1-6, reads ETGVTQSPTHLIKTRGQQVTLRCSSQSGHNTVSWYQQALGQGPQFIFQYYREEENGRGNFPPRFSGLQFPNYSSELNVNALELDDSALYLCASSLSPGTGSNSPLHFGNGTRLTVT.

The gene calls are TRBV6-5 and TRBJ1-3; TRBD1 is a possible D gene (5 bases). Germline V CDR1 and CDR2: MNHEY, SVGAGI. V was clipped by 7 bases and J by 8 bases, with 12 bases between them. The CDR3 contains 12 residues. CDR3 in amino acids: CASKAGGDTIYF. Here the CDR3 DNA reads TGTGCCAGCAAGGCCGGGGGAGACACCATATATTTT.

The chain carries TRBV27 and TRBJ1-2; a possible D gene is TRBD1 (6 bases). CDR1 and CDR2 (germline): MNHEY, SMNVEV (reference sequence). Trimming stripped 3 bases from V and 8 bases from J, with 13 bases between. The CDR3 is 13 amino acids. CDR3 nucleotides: TGTGCCAGCAGTTTTGGGGGGGCTGGGGGCTACACCTTC. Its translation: CASSFGGAGGYTF.

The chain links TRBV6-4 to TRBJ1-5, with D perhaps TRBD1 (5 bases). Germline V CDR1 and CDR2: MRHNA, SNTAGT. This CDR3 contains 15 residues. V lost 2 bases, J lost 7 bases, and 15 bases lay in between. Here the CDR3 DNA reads TGTGCCAGCAGTGACCCCGGTCCAGGGAAACAGCCCCAGCATTTT. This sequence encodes CASSDPGPGKQPQHF.

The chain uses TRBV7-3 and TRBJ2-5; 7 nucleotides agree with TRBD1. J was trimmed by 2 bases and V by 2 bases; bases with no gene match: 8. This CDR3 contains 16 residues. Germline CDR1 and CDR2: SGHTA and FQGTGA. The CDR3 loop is CASSLSKIRGQETQYF. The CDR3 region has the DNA TGTGCCAGCAGCTTATCGAAAATCAGGGGGCAAGAGACCCAGTACTTC. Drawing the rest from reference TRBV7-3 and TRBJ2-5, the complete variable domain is GAGVSQTPSNKVTEKGKYVELRCDPISGHTALYWYRQSLGQGPEFLIYFQGTGAADDSGLPNDRFFAVRPEGSVSTLKIQRTERGDSAVYLCASSLSKIRGQETQYFGPGTRLLVL.